The 10 T cell receptor beta chains listed next were all sequenced from one sample in a study of cytomegalovirus exposure and HLA in healthy donors. Method: immunoSEQ multiplex PCR; TCRdb's copy keeps in-frame clones and lacks some. The sample yields over 80,000 clones, about 85% seen once. Material for sequencing was PBMCs. The receptors were gathered from a man between 18 and 29 years old in good health and CMV-seropositive.

The chain couples TRBV10-3 to TRBJ1-1; TRBD1 aligns across 8 bases. Germline CDR1 is ENHRY and CDR2 is SYGVKD. V trimming: 5 bases; J trimming: 4 bases; junction bases outside the gene matches: 6. This CDR3 comprises 14 residues. The CDR3 DNA reads TGTGCCATCAGTCCAGATACAGGGGGCACTGAAGCTTTCTTT. Its protein is CAISPDTGGTEAFF.

The chain couples TRBV6-1 to TRBJ2-5; 7 bases agree with TRBD1. V was pared by 5 bases and J by 5 bases, with 8 bases of the junction left unmatched. CDR1 and CDR2 (germline): MNHNS, SASEGT. The CDR3 is made up of 14 amino acids. In nucleotides, the CDR3 is TGTGCCAGCAGTATAAACAGGGGCCAGGAGACCCAGTACTTC. Protein sequence: CASSINRGQETQYF.

The chain employs TRBV30 and TRBJ2-1; 8 bases are a match to TRBD2. Germline CDR1 is GTSNPN and CDR2 is SVGIG (reference sequence). The CDR3 has 16 amino acids. J lost 2 bases, V lost 3 bases, and 9 bases had no gene match. The CDR3 spells CAWSTTPGLAYNEQFF. The CDR3, as DNA: TGTGCCTGGAGCACTACTCCGGGACTAGCCTACAATGAGCAGTTCTTC.

The V call is TRBV28, the J call TRBJ1-2, with D possibly matching TRBD1 (5 bases). Germline CDR1 MDHEN, CDR2 SYDVKM. The CDR3 covers 14 residues. With 8 bases removed from V and 6 bases from J, the gap between germline ends came to 19 bases. CDR3 DNA: TGTGCCAGCCGAGTTTATCCGGGGGAGGATGGCTACACCTTC. It yields the protein CASRVYPGEDGYTF.

V and J are TRBV27 and TRBJ2-7; a possible D gene is TRBD1 (6 bases). With 3 bases removed from V and 5 bases from J, the gap between germline ends came to 20 bases. Germline V CDR1 and CDR2: MNHEY, SMNVEV (reference sequence). The length of the CDR3 is 16 residues. The CDR3 DNA is TGTGCCAGCAGTTTCTACAGGGTGCGTGTCAAAAACGAGCAGTACGTC. Translation gives CASSFYRVRVKNEQYV.

The chain links TRBV6-1 to TRBJ2-7; 9 positions agree with TRBD1. From germline, CDR1 is MNHNS and CDR2 SASEGT. This CDR3 has 14 amino acids. V shed 7 bases and J 4 bases; nucleotides not matched to a gene: 8. The CDR3 DNA reads as TGTGCCAGCACCCCCCTGACAGGGGGTTACGAGCAGTACGTC. Amino acid sequence: CASTPLTGGYEQYV.

J is TRBJ2-1 and V is TRBV6-5; D is undetermined. Deletions cut 0 bases from V and 9 bases from J, with 9 bases between. Per the germline V gene, CDR1 is MNHEY and CDR2 is SVGAGI. This CDR3 contains 13 residues. CDR3 sequence reads: CASSYSSASEQFF. DNA for the CDR3: TGTGCCAGCAGTTACTCGTCAGCGAGTGAGCAGTTCTTC.

J is TRBJ1-1 and V is TRBV28; the D gene is possibly TRBD1 (5 bases). The CDR3 is 13 residues long. The V end lost 5 bases, the J end lost 3 bases, and 10 bases lay between the germline ends. The germline V gene has CDR1 MDHEN and CDR2 SYDVKM. CDR3 DNA sequence: TGTGCCAGCAGTAGGGGTGGGGACACTGAAGCTTTCTTT. Translating it yields CASSRGGDTEAFF. The variable domain in full, completed from reference TRBV28 and TRBJ1-1, reads DVKVTQSSRYLVKRTGEKVFLECVQDMDHENMFWYRQDPGLGLRLIYFSYDVKMKEKGDIPEGYSVSREKKERFSLILESASTNQTSMYLCASSRGGDTEAFFGQGTRLTVV.

There are a few counts of this clone. The chain links TRBV6-1 to TRBJ2-7; TRBD2 is a possible D gene (5 bases). The ends were cut back, 3 bases at V and 3 bases at J, with 9 bases in the middle. CDR3 length: 13 residues. The germline CDR1 and CDR2 sequences are MNHNS and SASEGT. CDR3: CASSEGDFYEQYF. DNA of the CDR3: TGTGCCAGCAGTGAGGGAGACTTCTACGAGCAGTACTTC.

In its sample, this clone was seen a few times. The chain recombines TRBV6-4 with TRBJ2-2; 10 bases are shared with TRBD1. The junction had 1 base not matched to a gene; V was cut back by 6 bases and J by 3 bases. CDR1 and CDR2 from the germline V gene are MRHNA and SNTAGT. This CDR3 has 14 residues. CDR3 nucleotides: TGTGCCAGCAGCGGGACAGGGGACACCGGGGAGCTGTTTTTT. This encodes CASSGTGDTGELFF.